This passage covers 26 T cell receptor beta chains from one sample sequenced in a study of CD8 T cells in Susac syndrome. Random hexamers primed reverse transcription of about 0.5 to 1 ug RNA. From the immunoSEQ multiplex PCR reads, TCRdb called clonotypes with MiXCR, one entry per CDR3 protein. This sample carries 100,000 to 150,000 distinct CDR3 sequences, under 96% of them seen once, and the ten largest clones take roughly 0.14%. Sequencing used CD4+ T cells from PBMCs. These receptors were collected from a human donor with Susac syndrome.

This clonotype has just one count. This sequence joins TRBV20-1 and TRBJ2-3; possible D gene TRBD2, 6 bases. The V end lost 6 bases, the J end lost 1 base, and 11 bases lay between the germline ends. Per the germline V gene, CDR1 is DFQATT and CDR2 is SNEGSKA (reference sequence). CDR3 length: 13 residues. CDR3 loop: CSAEGGGTDTQYF. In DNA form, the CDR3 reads TGCAGTGCGGAGGGAGGCGGCACAGATACGCAGTATTTT.

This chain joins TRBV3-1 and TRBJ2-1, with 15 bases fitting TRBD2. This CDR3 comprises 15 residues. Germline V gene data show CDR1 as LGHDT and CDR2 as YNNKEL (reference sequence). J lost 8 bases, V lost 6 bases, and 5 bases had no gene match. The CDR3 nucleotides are TGTGCCAGCAGGCCGGGACTAGCGGGAGGATATGAGCAGTTCTTC. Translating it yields CASRPGLAGGYEQFF.

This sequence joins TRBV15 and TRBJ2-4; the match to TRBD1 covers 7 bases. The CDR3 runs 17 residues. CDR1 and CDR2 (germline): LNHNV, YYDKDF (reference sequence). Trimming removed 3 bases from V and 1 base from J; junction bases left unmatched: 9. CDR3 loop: CATSRQTGEGAKNIQYF. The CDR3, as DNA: TGTGCCACCAGCAGGCAAACAGGGGAAGGGGCCAAAAACATTCAGTACTTC.

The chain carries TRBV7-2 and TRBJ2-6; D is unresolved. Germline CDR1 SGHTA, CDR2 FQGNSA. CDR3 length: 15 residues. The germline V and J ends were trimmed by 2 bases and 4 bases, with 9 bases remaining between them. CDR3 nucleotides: TGTGCCAGCAGCTTAAGGTCCCTGGGGGCCAACGTCCTGACTTTC. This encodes CASSLRSLGANVLTF. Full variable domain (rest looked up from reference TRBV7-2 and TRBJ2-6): GAGVSQSPSNKVTEKGKDVELRCDPISGHTALYWYRQSLGQGLEFLIYFQGNSAPDKSGLPSDRFSAERTGGSVSTLTIQRTQQEDSAVYLCASSLRSLGANVLTFGAGSRLTVL.

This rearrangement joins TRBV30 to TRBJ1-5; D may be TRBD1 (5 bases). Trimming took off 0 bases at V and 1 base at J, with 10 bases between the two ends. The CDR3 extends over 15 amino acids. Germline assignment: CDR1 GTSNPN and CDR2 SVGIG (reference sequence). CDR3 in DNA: TGTGCCTGGAGTGTCCCAGGGCTAAGCAATCAGCCCCAGCATTTT. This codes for CAWSVPGLSNQPQHF. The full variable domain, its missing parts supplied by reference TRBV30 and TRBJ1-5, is SQTIHQWPATLVQPVGSPLSLECTVEGTSNPNLYWYRQAAGRGLQLLFYSVGIGQISSEVPQNLSASRPQDRQFILSSKKLLLSDSGFYLCAWSVPGLSNQPQHFGDGTRLSIL.

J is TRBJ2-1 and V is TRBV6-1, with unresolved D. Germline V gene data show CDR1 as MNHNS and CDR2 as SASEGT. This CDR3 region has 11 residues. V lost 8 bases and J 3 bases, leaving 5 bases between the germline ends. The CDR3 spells CASGRYNEQFF. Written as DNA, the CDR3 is TGTGCCAGCGGCCGCTACAATGAGCAGTTCTTC.

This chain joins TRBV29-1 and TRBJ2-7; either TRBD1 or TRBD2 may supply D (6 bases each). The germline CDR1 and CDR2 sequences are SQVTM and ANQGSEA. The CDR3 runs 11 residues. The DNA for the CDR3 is TGCAGTGGGGGCGGGATCGACGAGCAGTACTTC. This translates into CSGGGIDEQYF.

The CDR3 sequence: CSARVPGASSYNEQFF. DNA of the CDR3: TGCAGTGCTAGAGTACCGGGGGCTAGCTCCTACAATGAGCAGTTCTTC. The gene calls are TRBV20-1 and TRBJ2-1; D may be TRBD1 or TRBD2 (6 bases each). The V end lost 1 base, the J end lost 0 bases, and 13 bases lay between the germline ends. Germline V gene sequence: CDR1 DFQATT, CDR2 SNEGSKA (reference sequence). CDR3 length equals 16 residues.

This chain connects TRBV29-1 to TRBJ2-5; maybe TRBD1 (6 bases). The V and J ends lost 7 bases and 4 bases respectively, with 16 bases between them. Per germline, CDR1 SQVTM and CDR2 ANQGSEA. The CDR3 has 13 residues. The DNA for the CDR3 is TGCAGCGACCGCAAATCCAGGGGAGAGACCCAGTACTTC. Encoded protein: CSDRKSRGETQYF.

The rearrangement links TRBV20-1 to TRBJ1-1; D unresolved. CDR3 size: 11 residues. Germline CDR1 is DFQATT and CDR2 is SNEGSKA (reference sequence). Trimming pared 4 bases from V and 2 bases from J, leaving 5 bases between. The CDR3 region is CSAIGNTEAFF. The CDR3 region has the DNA TGCAGTGCTATAGGAAACACTGAAGCTTTCTTT.

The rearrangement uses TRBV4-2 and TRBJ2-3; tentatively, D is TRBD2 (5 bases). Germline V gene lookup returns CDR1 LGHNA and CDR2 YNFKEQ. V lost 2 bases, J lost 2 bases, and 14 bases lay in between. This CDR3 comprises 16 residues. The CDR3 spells CASSQSGREDTDTQYF. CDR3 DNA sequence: TGTGCCAGCAGCCAATCCGGACGGGAAGACACAGATACGCAGTATTTT.

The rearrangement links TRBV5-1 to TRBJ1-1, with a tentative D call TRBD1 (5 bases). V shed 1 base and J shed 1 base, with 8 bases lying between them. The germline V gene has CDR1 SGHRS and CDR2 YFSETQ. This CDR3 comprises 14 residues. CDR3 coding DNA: TGCGCCAGCAGCTTGAACGACAGGAACACTGAAGCTTTCTTT. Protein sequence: CASSLNDRNTEAFF.

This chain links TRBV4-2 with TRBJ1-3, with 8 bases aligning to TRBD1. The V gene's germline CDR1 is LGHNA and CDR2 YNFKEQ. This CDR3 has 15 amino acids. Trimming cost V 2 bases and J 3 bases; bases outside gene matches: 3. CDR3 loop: CASSQNRGGGNTIYF. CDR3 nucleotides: TGTGCCAGCAGCCAAAACAGGGGGGGTGGAAACACCATATATTTT.

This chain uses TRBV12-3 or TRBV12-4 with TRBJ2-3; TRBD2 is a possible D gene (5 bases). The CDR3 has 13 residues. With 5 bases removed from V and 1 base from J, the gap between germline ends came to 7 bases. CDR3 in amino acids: CASSRLRTDTQYF. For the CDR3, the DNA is TGTGCCAGCAGTCGACTACGCACAGATACGCAGTATTTT.

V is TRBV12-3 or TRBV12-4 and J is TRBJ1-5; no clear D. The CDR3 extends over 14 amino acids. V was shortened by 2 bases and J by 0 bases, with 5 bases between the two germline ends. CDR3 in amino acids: CASSLPDSNQPQHF. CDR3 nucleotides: TGTGCCAGCAGTTTACCAGATAGCAATCAGCCCCAGCATTTT.

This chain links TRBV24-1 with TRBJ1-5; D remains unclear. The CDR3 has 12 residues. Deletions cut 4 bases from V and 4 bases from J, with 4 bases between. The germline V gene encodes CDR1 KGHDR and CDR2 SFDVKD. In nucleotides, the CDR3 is TGTGCCACCAGTGACGGTAATCAGCCCCAGCATTTT. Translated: CATSDGNQPQHF.

Here the CDR3 DNA reads TGTGCCACCGGGACAGGGATTCTAGAGACCCAGTACTTC. This sequence encodes CATGTGILETQYF. The chain is built from TRBV24-1 and TRBJ2-5; TRBD1 matches 9 bases. The CDR3 is 13 residues long. CDR1 and CDR2 (germline): KGHDR, SFDVKD. V lost 9 bases and J lost 4; bases outside the gene matches: 5.

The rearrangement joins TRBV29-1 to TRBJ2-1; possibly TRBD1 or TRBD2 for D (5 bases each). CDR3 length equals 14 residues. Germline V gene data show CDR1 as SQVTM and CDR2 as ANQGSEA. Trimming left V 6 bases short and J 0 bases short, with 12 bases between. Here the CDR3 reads CSVGTTTSYNEQFF. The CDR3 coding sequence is TGCAGCGTGGGGACGACTACCTCCTACAATGAGCAGTTCTTC.

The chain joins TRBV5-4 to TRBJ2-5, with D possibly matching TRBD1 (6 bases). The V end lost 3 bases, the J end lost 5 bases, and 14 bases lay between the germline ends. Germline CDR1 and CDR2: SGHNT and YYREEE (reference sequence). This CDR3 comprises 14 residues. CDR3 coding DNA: TGTGCCAGCAGCTATCACAGGGATTGGGAGACCCAGTACTTC. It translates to CASSYHRDWETQYF.

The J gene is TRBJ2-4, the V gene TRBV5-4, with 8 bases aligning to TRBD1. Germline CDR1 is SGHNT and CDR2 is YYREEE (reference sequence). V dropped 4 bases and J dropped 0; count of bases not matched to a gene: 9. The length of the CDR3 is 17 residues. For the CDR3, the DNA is TGTGCCAGCAGCCAGGACAGGGAGAGCCTAGCCAAAAACATTCAGTACTTC. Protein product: CASSQDRESLAKNIQYF.

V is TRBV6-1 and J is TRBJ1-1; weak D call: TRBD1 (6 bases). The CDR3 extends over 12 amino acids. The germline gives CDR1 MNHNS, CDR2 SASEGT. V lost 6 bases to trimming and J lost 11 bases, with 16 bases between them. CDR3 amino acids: CASRATGRPAFF. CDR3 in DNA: TGTGCCAGCAGAGCTACAGGGCGCCCGGCTTTCTTT.

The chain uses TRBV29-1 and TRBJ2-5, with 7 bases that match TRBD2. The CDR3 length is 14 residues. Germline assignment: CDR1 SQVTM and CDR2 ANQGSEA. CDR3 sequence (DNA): TGCAGTGCATTTCGGCGGGGGTTCCAAGAGACCCAGTACTTC. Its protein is CSAFRRGFQETQYF.

The CDR3 spells CASSEGWQSSYEQYF. The DNA of the CDR3 is TGTGCCAGCAGTGAAGGGTGGCAGAGCTCCTACGAGCAGTACTTC. The chain carries TRBV2 and TRBJ2-7; D remains unclear. The CDR3 is 15 amino acids. V was trimmed by 1 base and J by 0 bases, leaving 10 bases between them. Germline assignment: CDR1 SNHLY and CDR2 FYNNEI. Looking up the rest from reference TRBV2 and TRBJ2-7 gives the full variable domain: EPEVTQTPSHQVTQMGQEVILRCVPISNHLYFYWYRQILGQKVEFLVSFYNNEISEKSEIFDDQFSVERPDGSNFTLKIRSTKLEDSAMYFCASSEGWQSSYEQYFGPGTRLTVT.

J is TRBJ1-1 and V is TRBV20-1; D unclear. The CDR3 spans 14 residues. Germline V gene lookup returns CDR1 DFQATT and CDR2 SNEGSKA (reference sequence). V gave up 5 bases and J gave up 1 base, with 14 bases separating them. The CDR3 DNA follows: TGCAGTGCTTACTTCCTGGGCAGGAACACTGAAGCTTTCTTT. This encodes CSAYFLGRNTEAFF.

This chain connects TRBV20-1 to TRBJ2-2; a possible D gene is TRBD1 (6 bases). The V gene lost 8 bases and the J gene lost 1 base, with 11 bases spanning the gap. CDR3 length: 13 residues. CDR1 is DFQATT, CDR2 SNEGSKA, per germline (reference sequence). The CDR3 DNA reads TGCAGTTCCGAGGACAGGAACACCGGGGAGCTGTTTTTT. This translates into CSSEDRNTGELFF.

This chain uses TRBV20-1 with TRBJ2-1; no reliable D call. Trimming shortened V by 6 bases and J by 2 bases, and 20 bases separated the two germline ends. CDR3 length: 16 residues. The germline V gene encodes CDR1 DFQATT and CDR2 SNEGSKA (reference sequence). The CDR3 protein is CSAKRQAASPYNEQFF. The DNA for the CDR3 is TGCAGTGCCAAACGGCAGGCGGCAAGTCCCTACAATGAGCAGTTCTTC.